These 16 T cell receptor beta chains share one sample of origin, sequenced in a study of shared clonotypes between healthy human individuals (dated by TCRdb to about 2020). To prepare the library, the immunoSEQ multiplex PCR assay was applied. Drawn from immuneACCESS, this table holds only the in-frame rearrangements with V and J called that TCRdb kept. Clones are partly lost; checked studies trace under half to an unresolved V gene and leave the rest unexplained. The sample table shows about 2.3 million clones, and roughly 90% are seen once. The leading ten clones occupy approximately 0.4% of the sample. The sample comprised naive CD4+ T cells from PBMCs. The cell subset or site label, as the study defines it: CD45RA+ positively selected. These receptors originate from a man between 18 and 29 years old in good health. Some clones in this sample may be carry-over from other donors' samples.

The chain links TRBV6-6 to TRBJ2-5, with TRBD1 identical over 7 bases. Germline assignment: CDR1 MNHNY and CDR2 SVGAGI (reference sequence). V shed 4 bases, J shed 0 bases, and the junction held 5 bases outside the gene matches. The CDR3 runs to 15 residues. The CDR3 loop is CASSWTGRNQETQYF. The CDR3 DNA reads as TGTGCCAGCAGTTGGACAGGTCGTAACCAAGAGACCCAGTACTTC.

This chain uses TRBV11-1 with TRBJ2-3; D not certain. Between the trimmed V and J ends, which lost 2 bases and 6 bases, there was a span of 6 bases. Germline CDR1 is SGHAT and CDR2 is FQDESV (reference sequence). The CDR3 covers 12 residues. DNA for the CDR3: TGTGCCAGCAGCTTATCCTCCGATACGCAGTATTTT. Its translation: CASSLSSDTQYF.

V gene TRBV30 combines with J gene TRBJ2-7; D is tentatively TRBD1 or TRBD2 (6 bases each). The CDR3 is made up of 14 amino acids. V was clipped by 2 bases and J by 5 bases, with 16 bases between them. The germline V gene encodes CDR1 GTSNPN and CDR2 SVGIG (reference sequence). CDR3 DNA sequence: TGTGCCTGGAGTAGGGGGGCTTATCAGGACGAGCAGTACTTC. This translates into CAWSRGAYQDEQYF.

The CDR3 coding sequence is TGTGCCAGCAGAAGAACCAACAATGAGCAGTTCTTC. Amino acids: CASRRTNNEQFF. The chain combines TRBV28 with TRBJ2-1, with D hard to call. Germline CDR1 reads MDHEN; CDR2 reads SYDVKM. The germline V and J ends were trimmed by 6 bases and 5 bases, with 8 bases remaining between them. There are 12 residues in the CDR3.

The chain carries TRBV7-9 and TRBJ2-6; D call uncertain. The germline CDR1 and CDR2 sequences are SEHNR and FQNEAQ (reference sequence). V was cut by 0 bases and J by 0 bases, with 9 bases left in between. This CDR3 comprises 17 residues. CDR3 residues: CASSLAADYSGANVLTF. CDR3 sequence (DNA): TGTGCCAGCAGCTTAGCCGCAGATTACTCTGGGGCCAACGTCCTGACTTTC.

This clone was seen a few times. In DNA form, the CDR3 reads TGTGCCAGCAGTAGACAGAGTCCTGAAGCTTTCTTT. Amino acid sequence: CASSRQSPEAFF. This chain uses TRBV2 with TRBJ1-1; possible D gene TRBD1, 5 bases. The CDR3 runs to 12 residues. V was trimmed by 5 bases and J by 6 bases, leaving 10 bases between them. Germline V gene data show CDR1 as SNHLY and CDR2 as FYNNEI.

Note on this clone: Other DNA sequences from this sample encode an identical CDR3 as well. This rearrangement joins TRBV18 to TRBJ2-6; D call uncertain. Germline V gives CDR1 KGHSH, CDR2 LQKENI. V shed 6 bases and J shed 2 bases, with 8 bases lying between them. CDR3 length: 14 residues. This chain's CDR3 is CASSPQAGANVLTF. The CDR3 DNA reads as TGTGCCAGCTCCCCGCAAGCTGGGGCCAACGTCCTGACTTTC.

The V gene is TRBV5-1, the J gene TRBJ1-1, with 10 bases matching TRBD1. The CDR3 totals 16 residues. V shed 0 bases and J 3 bases; nucleotides not matched to a gene: 5. The V gene's germline CDR1 is SGHRS and CDR2 YFSETQ. CDR3 residues: CASSLARDRGYTEAFF. The CDR3 bases are TGCGCCAGCAGCTTGGCCCGGGACAGGGGATACACTGAAGCTTTCTTT.

The V and J genes are TRBV5-4 and TRBJ2-2; weak D call: TRBD1 (6 bases). Trimming removed 0 bases at V and 2 bases at J, with 8 bases between. The CDR3 consists of 15 residues. The germline V gene encodes CDR1 SGHNT and CDR2 YYREEE (reference sequence). CDR3 protein: CASSLDRANTGELFF. As DNA, the CDR3 is TGTGCCAGCAGCTTGGACAGGGCTAACACCGGGGAGCTGTTTTTT.

The chain joins TRBV19 to TRBJ1-3; tentative D call: TRBD1 (5 bases). Germline CDR1 reads LNHDA; CDR2 reads SQIVND (reference sequence). Deletions cut 6 bases from V and 2 bases from J, with 20 bases between. This CDR3 comprises 17 residues. The CDR3 DNA sequence: TGTGCCAGTAGCCTCCAAGATAGACAGATAACTGGAAACACCATATATTTT. Translating it yields CASSLQDRQITGNTIYF.

This rearrangement joins TRBV27 to TRBJ2-1; D remains ambiguous. The CDR3 is made up of 15 amino acids. The V gene lost 6 bases and the J gene lost 0 bases, with 12 bases spanning the gap. In germline, CDR1 is MNHEY, CDR2 SMNVEV (reference sequence). The CDR3 loop is CASRARFYSYNEQFF. CDR3 nucleotide sequence: TGTGCCAGCAGGGCCAGATTTTACTCCTACAATGAGCAGTTCTTC.

This chain links TRBV5-4 with TRBJ2-3; D is ambiguous. The germline gives CDR1 SGHNT, CDR2 YYREEE (reference sequence). The CDR3 is 14 residues long. The ends were cut back, 0 bases at V and 0 bases at J, with 5 bases in the middle. CDR3 region: CASSLALSTDTQYF. For the CDR3, the DNA is TGTGCCAGCAGCTTGGCCCTCAGCACAGATACGCAGTATTTT.

This sequence joins TRBV19 and TRBJ2-7, with TRBD2 matching 7 bases. With 1 base clipped from V and 5 bases from J, the junction kept 8 bases outside the gene matches. The CDR3 covers 15 residues. Germline V gene data show CDR1 as LNHDA and CDR2 as SQIVND (reference sequence). Written as DNA, the CDR3 is TGTGCCAGTAGTATAGCAGGGCAGGGACTAAACGAGCAGTACTTC. Its translation is CASSIAGQGLNEQYF. Complete variable domain (other parts from reference TRBV19 and TRBJ2-7): DGGITQSPKYLFRKEGQNVTLSCEQNLNHDAMYWYRQDPGQGLRLIYYSQIVNDFQKGDIAEGYSVSREKKESFPLTVTSAQKNPTAFYLCASSIAGQGLNEQYFGPGTRLTVT.

On this clone itself: Given a much more abundant clone one base away, this may be a read error. The chain employs TRBV14 and TRBJ1-5; D remains ambiguous. Germline values: CDR1 SGHDN, CDR2 FVKESK. V was pared by 4 bases and J by 0 bases, with 4 bases between. The CDR3 loop spans 13 amino acids. For the CDR3, the DNA is TGTGCCAGCAGCCTGGATAGCAATCAGCCCCAGCATTTT. The encoded protein is CASSLDSNQPQHF.

The rearrangement joins TRBV18 to TRBJ1-4; D may be TRBD1 (5 bases). The CDR3 has 15 amino acids. V shed 6 bases and J shed 5 bases, with 16 bases lying between them. Germline CDR1 and CDR2: KGHSH and LQKENI. CDR3 loop: CASSPFRQTNEKLFF. The CDR3 DNA sequence: TGTGCCAGCTCCCCATTCCGACAGACGAATGAAAAACTGTTTTTT.

The V gene is TRBV5-8, the J gene TRBJ2-7; TRBD2 aligns across 13 bases. CDR3 length: 16 amino acids. The junction had 7 bases not matched to a gene; V was cut back by 4 bases and J by 3 bases. Germline CDR1 and CDR2: SGHTS and YDEGEE. The chain's CDR3 is CASSAGLAGPYYEQYF. The CDR3 DNA sequence: TGTGCCAGCAGCGCGGGACTAGCGGGACCCTACTACGAGCAGTACTTC. Full variable domain (outside the CDR3, taken from reference TRBV5-8 and TRBJ2-7): EAGVTQSPTHLIKTRGQQATLRCSPISGHTSVYWYQQALGLGLQFLLWYDEGEERNRGNFPPRFSGRQFPNYSSELNVNALELEDSALYLCASSAGLAGPYYEQYFGPGTRLTVT.